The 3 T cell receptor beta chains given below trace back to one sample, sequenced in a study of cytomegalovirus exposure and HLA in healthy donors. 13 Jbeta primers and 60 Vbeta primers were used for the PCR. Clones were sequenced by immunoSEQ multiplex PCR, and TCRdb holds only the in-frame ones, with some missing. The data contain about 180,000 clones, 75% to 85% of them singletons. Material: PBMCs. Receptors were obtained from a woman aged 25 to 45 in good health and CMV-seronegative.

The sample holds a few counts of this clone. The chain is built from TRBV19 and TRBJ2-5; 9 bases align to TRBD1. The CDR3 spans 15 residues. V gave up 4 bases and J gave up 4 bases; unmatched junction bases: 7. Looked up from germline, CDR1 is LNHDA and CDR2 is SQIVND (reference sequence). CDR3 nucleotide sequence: TGTGCCAGTAGTACGGGACAGGGAGCGTCAGAGACCCAGTACTTC. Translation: CASSTGQGASETQYF. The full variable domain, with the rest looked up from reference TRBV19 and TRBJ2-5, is DGGITQSPKYLFRKEGQNVTLSCEQNLNHDAMYWYRQDPGQGLRLIYYSQIVNDFQKGDIAEGYSVSREKKESFPLTVTSAQKNPTAFYLCASSTGQGASETQYFGPGTRLLVL.

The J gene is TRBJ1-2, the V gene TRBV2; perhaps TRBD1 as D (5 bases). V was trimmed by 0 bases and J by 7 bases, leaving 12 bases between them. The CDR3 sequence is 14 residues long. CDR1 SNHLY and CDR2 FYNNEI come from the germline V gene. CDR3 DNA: TGTGCCAGCAGTGAAGCGCTTCAGGGCGGTGGCTACACCTTC. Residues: CASSEALQGGGYTF.

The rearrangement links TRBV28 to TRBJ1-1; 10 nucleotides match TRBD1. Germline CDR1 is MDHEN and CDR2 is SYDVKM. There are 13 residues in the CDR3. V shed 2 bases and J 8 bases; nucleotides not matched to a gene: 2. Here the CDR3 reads CASSLRQGAEAFF. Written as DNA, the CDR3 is TGTGCCAGCAGTTTAAGACAGGGGGCAGAAGCTTTCTTT.